A selection of T cell receptor beta chains follows, all from one sample in a study of cytomegalovirus exposure and HLA in healthy donors. The data were produced by immunoSEQ multiplex PCR, yet TCRdb's version contains in-frame clones alone and is incomplete. The table lists 120,000 to 150,000 clones, about 91% of them singletons, with less than 5.5% in the top ten. Sequencing was performed on PBMCs. These receptors all stem from a man aged 18 to 29 in good health and CMV-seropositive. The CDR3 runs from the conserved cysteine through the conserved F or W. D genes are given only for firm matches. Clone size is stated in some rows and not others, as once, few, many or a class when expanded.

v_gene	d_gene	abundance	j_gene	CDR3nt	CDR3aa
TRBV27	TRBD1	NA	TRBJ1-5	TGTGCCAGCAGTTCGGGACAGGGTAATCAGCCCCAGCATTTT	CASSSGQGNQPQHF
TRBV7-9	NA	NA	TRBJ1-5	TGTGCCAGCAGCCCCCTCACGGGGGAGTTAGGTCAGCCCCAGCATTTT	CASSPLTGELGQPQHF
TRBV30	TRBD1	NA	TRBJ2-3	TGTGCCTGGACCCCGAGGACAGGGGGCGAGGTAGATACGCAGTATTTT	CAWTPRTGGEVDTQYF
TRBV5-1	NA	few	TRBJ1-2	TGCGCCAGCAGCTTCACAGAAGACTATGGCTACACCTTC	CASSFTEDYGYTF
TRBV4-1	TRBD1	many	TRBJ1-2	TGCGCCAGCAGCCAAACGGGACAGGGCCTAGGCGGCTACACCTTC	CASSQTGQGLGGYTF
TRBV5-5	TRBD2	NA	TRBJ2-1	TGTGCCAGCAGTTGGGGTAGCGGGAGTGCAGATGAGCAGTTCTTC	CASSWGSGSADEQFF
TRBV18	NA	NA	TRBJ1-2	TGTGCCAGCTCACCGACGGCAGGGGAACGCTATGGCTACACCTTC	CASSPTAGERYGYTF
TRBV28	NA	NA	TRBJ2-3	TGTGCCAGCACCGTACAGAGCCACACAGATACGCAGTATTTT	CASTVQSHTDTQYF
TRBV6-5	TRBD2	NA	TRBJ2-5	TGTGCCAGCAGGCGCGGGGGGGTACTGGAGACCCAGTACTTC	CASRRGGVLETQYF
TRBV6-5	NA	NA	TRBJ2-7	TGTGCCAGCAGGATTGGAAGCGAGGGCACCTACGAGCAGTACTTC	CASRIGSEGTYEQYF
TRBV10-2	TRBD2	NA	TRBJ2-3	TGCGCCAGCAGTCTAGCGGGGAGCACAGATACGCAGTATTTT	CASSLAGSTDTQYF
TRBV29-1	TRBD1	NA	TRBJ1-1	TGCAGCGTTGGGGGTTGGACAGGAATGAACACTGAAGCTTTCTTT	CSVGGWTGMNTEAFF
TRBV6-1	TRBD1	NA	TRBJ1-1	TGTGCCAGCAGTAGGGGGACAGGGCGGAACACTGAAGCTTTCTTT	CASSRGTGRNTEAFF
TRBV11-2	TRBD1	NA	TRBJ1-6	TGTGCCAGCAGCCCGCTGGACAGGGCAAATTCACCCCTCCACTTT	CASSPLDRANSPLHF
TRBV9	TRBD1	NA	TRBJ2-7	TGTGCCAGCAGCCCCCGGACAGGGGGCCACGAGCAGTACTTC	CASSPRTGGHEQYF
TRBV5-1	TRBD2	NA	TRBJ2-2	TGCGCCACCAGTGGACCGGGACTAGCGGACACCGGGGAGCTGTTTTTT	CATSGPGLADTGELFF
TRBV6-1	NA	once	TRBJ2-5	TGTGCCAGCAGCAAACGGGACACCCAAGAGACCCAGTACTTC	CASSKRDTQETQYF
TRBV7-2	NA	NA	TRBJ1-1	TGTGCCAGCAGTACATCCCTCCCGGGTATCACTGAAGCTTTCTTT	CASSTSLPGITEAFF
TRBV5-1	TRBD2	NA	TRBJ2-3	TGCGCCAGCAGCTCCGGGGGGGCCGGCACAGATACGCAGTATTTT	CASSSGGAGTDTQYF
TRBV9	TRBD1	NA	TRBJ2-2	TGTGCCAGCAGCGTAGCTGGGACAGCGAACACCGGGGAGCTGTTTTTT	CASSVAGTANTGELFF
TRBV2	TRBD1	NA	TRBJ1-2	TGTGCCAGCAATCGGCCGGGACAGGGGATTATCGGCTACACCTTC	CASNRPGQGIIGYTF
TRBV7-9	NA	once	TRBJ2-1	TGTGCCAGCAGCGGTACGGGGAATGAGCAGTTCTTC	CASSGTGNEQFF
TRBV6-1	TRBD1	NA	TRBJ2-1	TGTGCCAGCAGTGAAAGGGGGCCCATCAATGAGCAGTTCTTC	CASSERGPINEQFF
TRBV2	NA	NA	TRBJ1-4	TGTGCCAGCAGGAGGTACGGGAATGAAAAACTGTTTTTT	CASRRYGNEKLFF
TRBV9	TRBD1	NA	TRBJ2-3	TGTGCCAGCAGCGTAGGATTGGGGGGGACAGGGACTTACACAGATACGCAGTATTTT	CASSVGLGGTGTYTDTQYF
TRBV6-1	NA	NA	TRBJ1-6	TGTGCCAGCAGTGAAGCGGAGGTTTGGCGGCTTAATTCACCCCTCCACTTT	CASSEAEVWRLNSPLHF
TRBV19	NA	NA	TRBJ1-3	TGTGCCAGTAAGCAGGATGAAAACACCATATATTTT	CASKQDENTIYF
TRBV19	NA	NA	TRBJ1-5	TGTGCCAGTAGTTTGAGACAGTTAGGACAGCCCCAGCATTTT	CASSLRQLGQPQHF
TRBV2	NA	NA	TRBJ2-3	TGTGCCAGCAGTGAGCCCCAACGGGGAGATACGCAGTATTTT	CASSEPQRGDTQYF
TRBV5-6	TRBD1	NA	TRBJ1-1	TGTGCCAGCAGCTTGCCAGGGACAGTGAACACTGAAGCTTTCTTT	CASSLPGTVNTEAFF
TRBV7-6	TRBD1	few	TRBJ2-6	TGTGCCAGCAGTTTGGACAGGGGGCCCTACAACGTCCTGACTTTC	CASSLDRGPYNVLTF
TRBV18	TRBD1	NA	TRBJ2-3	TGTGCCAGCTCACCACCGACCGGGACAGCCTCTAGCACAGATACGCAGTATTTT	CASSPPTGTASSTDTQYF
TRBV6-1	NA	NA	TRBJ1-1	TGTGCCAGCAGTGATTATTCGTCCTTCCCCCTTTTT	CASSDYSSFPLF
TRBV27	NA	many	TRBJ2-7	TGTGCCAGCAGCGAAACGGCGGCTTGGAACGAGCAGTACTTC	CASSETAAWNEQYF
TRBV2	NA	NA	TRBJ2-7	TGTGCCACGGGCCCGGAGGGCGAGCAGTACTTC	CATGPEGEQYF
TRBV18	TRBD1	NA	TRBJ2-5	TGTGCCAGCTCACCACCGGGACAGCAAGAGACCCAGTACTTC	CASSPPGQQETQYF
TRBV4-2	TRBD2	NA	TRBJ2-4	TGTGCCAGCAGCCCCCTAGGGATAGCGGGGGGGCTAGCCAAAAACATTCAGTACTTC	CASSPLGIAGGLAKNIQYF
TRBV7-8	TRBD1	NA	TRBJ1-6	TGTGCCAGCAGCTCCGGGACAGGGGGCCTGGGTAATTCACCCCTCCACTTT	CASSSGTGGLGNSPLHF
TRBV11-2	TRBD1	NA	TRBJ1-1	TGTGCCAGCAGCCTCACAGGGGTAAGCGTAGCCACTGAAGCTTTCTTT	CASSLTGVSVATEAFF
TRBV15	NA	once	TRBJ1-2	TGTGCCACCAGCAGAGAGGAGGTCTCCTATGGCTACACCTTC	CATSREEVSYGYTF
TRBV30	NA	NA	TRBJ2-5	TGTGCCTGGATGGGGGGACGTGAGACCCAGTACTTC	CAWMGGRETQYF
TRBV27	NA	NA	TRBJ1-2	TGTGCCAGCAGTGAAATATTGGACAGAAATTGGTATGGCTACACCTTC	CASSEILDRNWYGYTF
TRBV5-1	NA	NA	TRBJ1-2	TGCGCCAGCAGCTTAACAGGGAAATCCGTAGACGGCTACACCTTC	CASSLTGKSVDGYTF
TRBV5-5	NA	NA	TRBJ1-2	TGTGCCAGCAGCGGGGAAACAGGGAACTATGGCTACACCTTC	CASSGETGNYGYTF
TRBV5-5	NA	NA	TRBJ1-4	TGTGCCAGCAGCTTGGACGGGGGACTGTTTTTT	CASSLDGGLFF
TRBV25-1	NA	few	TRBJ2-7	TGTGCCAGCAGTGTGACAGGCTACGAGCAGTACTTC	CASSVTGYEQYF
TRBV29-1	NA	NA	TRBJ1-1	TGCAGCGTCGACAGAGACAGACAGAACACTGAAGCTTTCTTT	CSVDRDRQNTEAFF
TRBV5-1	NA	few	TRBJ1-1	TGCGCCAGCAGGATCGGGACAGAAGCTTTCTTT	CASRIGTEAFF
TRBV6-1	NA	NA	TRBJ1-1	TGTGCCAGCATTACAGGGCACACTGAAGCTTTCTTT	CASITGHTEAFF
TRBV6-5	NA	NA	TRBJ1-1	TGTGCCAGCAGTTACGCGGCCACGAGCACTGAAGCTTTCTTT	CASSYAATSTEAFF
TRBV28	NA	NA	TRBJ2-2	TGTGCCAGCCTCGCCTCAGGGAACACCGGGGAGCTGTTTTTT	CASLASGNTGELFF